Reported below is one T cell receptor beta chain. With 5 bases removed from V and 6 bases from J, the gap between germline ends came to 17 bases. The CDR3 consists of 15 residues. CDR1 and CDR2 from the germline V gene are MNHEY and SVGAGI. This entry belongs to a study of blood T cell repertoires in COVID-19. Study as a whole: Sample material is recorded as cDNA or gDNA derived from T cells, B-cell-depleted T cells, or PBMCs.

Authors' methods: Researchers report that nucleated cell counts were estimated from reference gene primer amplification. Clones were read by immunoSEQ multiplex PCR, and TCRdb kept only the in-frame ones, dropping some. V and J calls and clone size are copied from that table; D and trimming were computed from the DNA. The sample consists of 48,000 or so clones, 80% to 90% of them appearing once. The sequenced material came from peripheral blood. The rearrangement links TRBV6-5 to TRBJ1-5; TRBD1 is a possible D gene (5 bases). The receptor comes from an elderly woman with COVID-19, enrolled during active disease. CDR3 sequence (DNA): TGTGCCAGCAGTCTCCCTTCGAACAGGCCTCAGCCCCAGCATTTT. Residues: CASSLPSNRPQPQHF.